This T cell receptor beta chain was sequenced during a study of CD8+ T cells in alopecia areata. Study observations and caveats: Tofacitinib significantly decreased scalp clonality and expanded CD8+ clones among top 100. Numerous clones, expanded in lesions, remained in scalp and blood during tofacitinib.

Regarding this clone: Antigen specificity is unknown.

Treatment described: oral pan-JAK inhibitor, 5-10 mg twice daily. Alopecia areata patients gave lesional scalp punch biopsies and peripheral blood samples. cDNA serving as the sequencing template came from extracted, reverse transcribed RNA. Some clones are missing from TCRdb's copy, which holds only in-frame ones; the method was immunoSEQ multiplex PCR. The table records about 220,000 clones, approximately 57% of them present only once. The CDR3 runs 13 residues. The germline V gene has CDR1 SGHTA and CDR2 FQGNSA. The V and J ends lost 5 bases and 4 bases respectively, with 9 bases between them. The sample in question was CD4+ T cells sorted from blood, obtained at week 4, from a patient treated with tofacitinib. This chain links TRBV7-2 with TRBJ2-1; maybe TRBD2 (5 bases). The sequence derives from a human donor with alopecia areata. CDR3 bases: TGTGCCAGCAGCCTGACTAATTACAATGAGCAGTTCTTC. This encodes CASSLTNYNEQFF.